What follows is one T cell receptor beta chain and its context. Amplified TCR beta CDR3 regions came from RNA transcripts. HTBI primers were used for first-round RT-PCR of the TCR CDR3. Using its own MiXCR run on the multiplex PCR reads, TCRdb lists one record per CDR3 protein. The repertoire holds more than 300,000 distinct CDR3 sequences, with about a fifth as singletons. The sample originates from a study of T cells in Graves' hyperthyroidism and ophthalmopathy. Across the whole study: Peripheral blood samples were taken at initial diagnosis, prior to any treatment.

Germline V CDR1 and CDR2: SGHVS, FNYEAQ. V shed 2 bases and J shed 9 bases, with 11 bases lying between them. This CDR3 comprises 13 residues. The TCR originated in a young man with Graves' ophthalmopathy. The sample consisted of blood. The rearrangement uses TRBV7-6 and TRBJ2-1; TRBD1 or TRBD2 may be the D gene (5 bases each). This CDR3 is CASSLWGTGEQFF. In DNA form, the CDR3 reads TGTGCCAGCAGCTTATGGGGGACGGGTGAGCAGTTCTTC.